This T cell receptor (beta chain) was sequenced in a study of CD8 T cells in Susac syndrome. Relapsing-remitting disease, either stable or active, was present in the multiple sclerosis controls, who were treatment-naive patients. The RNA input was about 0.5 to 1 ug, and it was reverse transcribed with random hexamers. TCRdb re-called the immunoSEQ multiplex PCR reads through MiXCR, storing one row per CDR3 protein. There are about 52,000 distinct CDR3 sequences in the sample; 90% to 95% occur only once, and 0.4% to 0.65% lies in the top ten. The V end was cut by 1 base, the J end by 4 bases, with 14 bases between. The V gene's germline CDR1 is LGHDT and CDR2 YNNKEL (reference sequence). The CDR3 sequence is 16 residues long.

Sequencing was carried out using CD8+ T cells from PBMCs. The J gene is TRBJ1-5, the V gene TRBV3-1, with D uncertain. The clonotype was recovered from a human donor with multiple sclerosis. The CDR3 here is CASSQGPAEWNQPQHF. The DNA for the CDR3 is TGTGCCAGCAGCCAAGGCCCGGCCGAGTGGAATCAGCCCCAGCATTTT.